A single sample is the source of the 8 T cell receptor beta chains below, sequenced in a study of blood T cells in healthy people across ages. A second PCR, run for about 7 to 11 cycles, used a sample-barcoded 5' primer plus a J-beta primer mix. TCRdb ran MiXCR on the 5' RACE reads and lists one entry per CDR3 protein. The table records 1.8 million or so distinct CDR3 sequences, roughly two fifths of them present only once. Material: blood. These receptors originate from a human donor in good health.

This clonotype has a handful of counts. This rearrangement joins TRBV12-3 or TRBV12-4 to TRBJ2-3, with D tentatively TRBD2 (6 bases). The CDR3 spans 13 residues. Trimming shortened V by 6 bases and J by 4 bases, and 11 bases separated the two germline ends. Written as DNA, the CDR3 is TGTGCCAGCAGCCCCACTAGCCCAGATACGCAGTATTTT. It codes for CASSPTSPDTQYF.

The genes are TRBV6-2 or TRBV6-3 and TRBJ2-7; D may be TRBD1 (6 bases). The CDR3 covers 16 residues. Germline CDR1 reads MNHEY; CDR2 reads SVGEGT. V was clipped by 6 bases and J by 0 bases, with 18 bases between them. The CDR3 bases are TGTGCCAGCAGACGATGGCCGCAGGGGTCCTCCTACGAGCAGTACTTC. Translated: CASRRWPQGSSYEQYF.

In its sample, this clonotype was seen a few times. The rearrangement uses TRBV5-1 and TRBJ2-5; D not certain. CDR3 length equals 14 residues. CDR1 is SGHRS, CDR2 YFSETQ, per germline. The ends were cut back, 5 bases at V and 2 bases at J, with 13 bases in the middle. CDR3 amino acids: CASSPRRSQETQYF. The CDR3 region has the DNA TGCGCCAGCAGTCCTCGACGTAGTCAAGAGACCCAGTACTTC. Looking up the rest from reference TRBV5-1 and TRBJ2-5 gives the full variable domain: KAGVTQTPRYLIKTRGQQVTLSCSPISGHRSVSWYQQTPGQGLQFLFEYFSETQRNKGNFPGRFSGRQFSNSRSEMNVSTLELGDSALYLCASSPRRSQETQYFGPGTRLLVL.

CDR3 sequence (DNA): TGTGCCAGCAGCCAGTATAACGAGCAGTACTTC. It yields the protein CASSQYNEQYF. The chain is built from TRBV7-2 and TRBJ2-7, with unresolved D. The CDR3 is 11 amino acids. V shed 5 bases and J shed 5 bases, with 7 bases lying between them. Germline CDR1 is SGHTA and CDR2 is FQGNSA. Combining the CDR3 with reference TRBV7-2 and TRBJ2-7 gives the whole variable domain GAGVSQSPSNKVTEKGKDVELRCDPISGHTALYWYRQSLGQGLEFLIYFQGNSAPDKSGLPSDRFSAERTGGSVSTLTIQRTQQEDSAVYLCASSQYNEQYFGPGTRLTVT.

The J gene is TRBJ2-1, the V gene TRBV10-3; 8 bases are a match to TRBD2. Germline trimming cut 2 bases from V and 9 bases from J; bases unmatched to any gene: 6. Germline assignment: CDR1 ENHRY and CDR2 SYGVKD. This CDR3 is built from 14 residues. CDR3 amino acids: CAISERTSGSEQFF. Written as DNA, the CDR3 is TGTGCCATCAGTGAGCGTACTAGCGGTAGTGAGCAGTTCTTC.

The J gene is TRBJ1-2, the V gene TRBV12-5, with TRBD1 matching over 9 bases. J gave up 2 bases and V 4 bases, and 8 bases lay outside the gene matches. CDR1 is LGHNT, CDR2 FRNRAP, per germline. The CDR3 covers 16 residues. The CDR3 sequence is CASGSLGTGSNYGYTF. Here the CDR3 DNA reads TGTGCTAGTGGTTCCTTGGGGACAGGGAGCAACTATGGCTACACCTTC.

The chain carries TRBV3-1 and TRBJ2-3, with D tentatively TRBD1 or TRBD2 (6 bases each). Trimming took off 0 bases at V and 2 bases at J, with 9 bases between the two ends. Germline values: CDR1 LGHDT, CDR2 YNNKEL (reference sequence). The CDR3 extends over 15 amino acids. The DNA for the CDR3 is TGTGCCAGCAGCCAAGATGGGGGGCACACAGATACGCAGTATTTT. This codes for CASSQDGGHTDTQYF.

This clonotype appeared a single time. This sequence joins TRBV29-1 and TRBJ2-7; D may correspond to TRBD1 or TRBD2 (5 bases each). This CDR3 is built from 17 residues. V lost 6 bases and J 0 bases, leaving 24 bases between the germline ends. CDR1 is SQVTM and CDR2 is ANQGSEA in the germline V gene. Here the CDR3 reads CSVRTMRGIASSYEQYF. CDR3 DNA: TGCAGCGTCCGTACCATGAGGGGAATAGCTAGCTCCTACGAGCAGTACTTC.